These T cell receptor beta chains were read from a single sample in a study of identical twins. TCRdb recomputed calls from the 5' RACE reads with MiXCR, one row per CDR3 protein. The sample consists of some 600,000 distinct CDR3 sequences, roughly 7.2% of them appearing once. This sample also belongs to another study, concerning yellow fever vaccine responses in identical twins.

Sequencing used PBMCs. All receptors derive from a woman aged 18-29 years in good health. Both conserved end residues are part of each CDR3. The D gene is left open where the match is weak. Clone size appears in some rows only: once, few, many, or a class for an expanded clone.

d_gene	abundance	len	v_gene	j_gene	CDR3nt	CDR3aa
TRBD1	few	15	TRBV19	TRBJ2-1	TGTGCCAGTAGTATTGCACAGGGGGTAATGAGTGAGCAGTTCTTC	CASSIAQGVMSEQFF
.	many	15	TRBV6-1	TRBJ2-2	TGTGCCAGCAGCCCCACCGACAGAAACACCGGGGAGCTGTTTTTT	CASSPTDRNTGELFF
.	many	15	TRBV11-2	TRBJ2-2	TGTGCCAGCAGCTTAGCAAGAGCGAACACCGGGGAGCTGTTTTTT	CASSLARANTGELFF
TRBD2	.	16	TRBV20-1	TRBJ2-6	TGCAGTGCTAAGACTAGCGGGAGGAATGGGGCCAACGTCCTGACTTTC	CSAKTSGRNGANVLTF
TRBD1	.	14	TRBV4-1	TRBJ1-6	TGCGCCAGCAGCCAAGGACAGGGAAGTTCACCCCTCCACTTT	CASSQGQGSSPLHF
TRBD1	.	15	TRBV7-2	TRBJ2-7	TGTGCCAGCAGCACCCTCGACAGGGATTTCGACGAGCAGTACTTC	CASSTLDRDFDEQYF
TRBD2	few	14	TRBV5-6	TRBJ2-1	TGTGCCAGCAGCTTGGCCACTAGCGGGATAGGGCAGTTCTTC	CASSLATSGIGQFF
.	few	14	TRBV3-1	TRBJ1-1	TGTGCCAGCAGCGCATTTCAGGTAAACACTGAAGCTTTCTTT	CASSAFQVNTEAFF
.	few	11	TRBV5-1	TRBJ1-4	TGCGCCAGCAGCAAGGAGTATAAACTGTTTTTT	CASSKEYKLFF
.	.	11	TRBV29-1	TRBJ2-2	TGCAGCGTTCTTTCCACCGGGGAGCTGTTTTTT	CSVLSTGELFF
TRBD1	many	14	TRBV25-1	TRBJ1-2	TGTGCCAGCAGTGACCCGGGACAGGGTTTCGGCTACACCTTC	CASSDPGQGFGYTF
.	many	17	TRBV12-3/TRBV12-4	TRBJ1-1	TGTGCCAGCAGTTTAGGTTGGGCCAGACAAATGAACACTGAAGCTTTCTTT	CASSLGWARQMNTEAFF
.	few	14	TRBV20-1	TRBJ2-1	TGCAGTGCTAGGGGCCGGGACATCTACAATGAGCAGTTCTTC	CSARGRDIYNEQFF
.	.	17	TRBV7-6	TRBJ2-6	TGTGCCAGCAGCTTGTCAGGGGATGGGTCTGGGGCCAACGTCCTGACTTTC	CASSLSGDGSGANVLTF
TRBD2	.	15	TRBV29-1	TRBJ2-7	TGCAGCGTTGAAGCCAATGGGGGGGTCCACTACGAGCAGTACTTC	CSVEANGGVHYEQYF
TRBD2	.	16	TRBV20-1	TRBJ2-2	TGCAGTGCTGGTCAGCGGGGGGCCTCGAACACCGGGGAGCTGTTTTTT	CSAGQRGASNTGELFF
TRBD1	.	20	TRBV3-1	TRBJ2-2	TGTGCCAGCAGCCCACAACTTGACAGGGCCTCATTGTTTAACACCGGGGAGCTGTTTTTT	CASSPQLDRASLFNTGELFF
.	.	15	TRBV2	TRBJ2-2	TGTGCCAGCACCCAAGGACTGTCGCGGACCGGGGAGCTGTTTTTT	CASTQGLSRTGELFF
TRBD1	few	16	TRBV12-3/TRBV12-4	TRBJ1-5	TGTGCCAGCAGTGAGGACAGGGCGTATAGCAATCAGCCCCAGCATTTT	CASSEDRAYSNQPQHF
.	few	16	TRBV5-1	TRBJ2-2	TGCGCCAGCAGCTTGGACTGGGCCCTGAACACCGGGGAGCTGTTTTTT	CASSLDWALNTGELFF
TRBD1	.	16	TRBV20-1	TRBJ2-1	TGCAGTGCTAGAGACTCCGGACAGGGACCCTACAATGAGCAGTTCTTC	CSARDSGQGPYNEQFF
.	.	15	TRBV5-1	TRBJ2-1	TGCGCCAGCAGCCCAGGACGGCCTTCCTACAATGAGCAGTTCTTC	CASSPGRPSYNEQFF
.	.	18	TRBV21-1	TRBJ2-4	TGTGCCAGCAGCAAAGTTCTACGGGCACGTGGGCAAAAGAACATTCAGTACTTC	CASSKVLRARGQKNIQYF
TRBD1	.	19	TRBV20-1	TRBJ1-1	TGCAGTGCTAGAGATGGGACAGGGGGCCAAGATTACAGTGGCACTGAAGCTTTCTTT	CSARDGTGGQDYSGTEAFF
.	.	17	TRBV7-9	TRBJ2-3	TGTGCCAGCAGCCCACGACCAGACAGAAAAGTAACAGATACGCAGTATTTT	CASSPRPDRKVTDTQYF
.	.	13	TRBV29-1	TRBJ1-1	TGCAGCGTTTCCACGTTGGCGGGTGAGGGAGCTTTCTTT	CSVSTLAGEGAFF
.	.	16	TRBV7-9	TRBJ2-3	TGTGCCAGCAGCTTACCCTCCGGGAAAAGCACAGATACGCAGTATTTT	CASSLPSGKSTDTQYF
TRBD1	many	14	TRBV29-1	TRBJ2-3	TGCAGCGTTTTGGGACAGGGAGTCACAGATACGCAGTATTTT	CSVLGQGVTDTQYF
.	many	14	TRBV20-1	TRBJ2-7	TGCAGTGCTAAACGGGGGCAAGGGTCCTACGAGCAGTACTTC	CSAKRGQGSYEQYF
.	.	15	TRBV6-1	TRBJ1-4	TGTGCCAGCAGCGCAGGGGTTGTTACTAATGAAAAACTGTTTTTT	CASSAGVVTNEKLFF
TRBD1	.	16	TRBV24-1	TRBJ2-5	TGTGCCACCAGTGAGACTTACAGGGGGTATCAAGAGACCCAGTACTTC	CATSETYRGYQETQYF
.	.	15	TRBV3-1	TRBJ2-1	TGTGCCAGCAGCCCCCCGGAGGGAGGCTACAATGAGCAGTTCTTC	CASSPPEGGYNEQFF
.	few	15	TRBV6-2/TRBV6-3	TRBJ2-7	TGTGCCAGCAGTTACAAGCAGGGGGGCTCCTACGAGCAGTACTTC	CASSYKQGGSYEQYF
.	many	13	TRBV6-2/TRBV6-3	TRBJ1-1	TGTGCCAGCAGTTACTCTGGGGATTTGCTAACTTTCTTT	CASSYSGDLLTFF
.	few	14	TRBV29-1	TRBJ1-1	TGCAGCGTTGGGGCTTCCACCTTGAACACTGAAGCTTTCTTT	CSVGASTLNTEAFF
.	.	17	TRBV11-2	TRBJ2-6	TGTGCCAGCAGCTTTACGGAGGGGATGACAGGGGCCAACGTCCTGACTTTC	CASSFTEGMTGANVLTF
TRBD1	many	14	TRBV20-1	TRBJ1-2	TGCAGTGCTACCCCCGGGACAGGGGACTATGGCTACACCTTC	CSATPGTGDYGYTF
TRBD2	.	16	TRBV28	TRBJ2-5	TGTGCCAGCAGTTTATACCCCCGGGGGGGGAAAGAGACCCAGTACTTC	CASSLYPRGGKETQYF
TRBD2	.	16	TRBV7-9	TRBJ2-7	TGTGCCAGCAGCTCCCCCCTAATTAGCGGGAGTTACGAGCAGTACTTC	CASSSPLISGSYEQYF
TRBD2	.	17	TRBV29-1	TRBJ2-1	TGCAGCGTTGTAAGACTAGCGGGAGTTATTGGGTACAATGAGCAGTTCTTC	CSVVRLAGVIGYNEQFF
.	.	15	TRBV4-2	TRBJ2-2	TGTGCCAGCAGCCAAGGACAGCAGAACACCGGGGAGCTGTTTTTT	CASSQGQQNTGELFF
.	few	14	TRBV5-1	TRBJ2-2	TGCGCCAGCGCTCAGGGGACAACCACCGGGGAGCTGTTTTTT	CASAQGTTTGELFF
TRBD1	.	18	TRBV29-1	TRBJ2-1	TGCAGCGTTGAAGTAGGGACAGGGGCGCGGGTCTCCTACAATGAGCAGTTCTTC	CSVEVGTGARVSYNEQFF
.	few	17	TRBV7-6	TRBJ1-2	TGTGCCAGCAGCTTAGCTCCTAGGGGCAGGGTGATTGATGGCTACACCTTC	CASSLAPRGRVIDGYTF
TRBD1	few	16	TRBV4-1	TRBJ2-2	TGCGCCAGCAGCCAACCCCCCGACAGGGTAGCCGGGGAGCTGTTTTTT	CASSQPPDRVAGELFF
.	few	13	TRBV7-9	TRBJ2-3	TGTGCCAGCAGGCCAGTGGTGGCAGATACGCAGTATTTT	CASRPVVADTQYF
.	many	16	TRBV3-1	TRBJ2-1	TGTGCCAGCAGCCAAGTTCAGGGGTTTACCTACAATGAGCAGTTCTTC	CASSQVQGFTYNEQFF
.	few	15	TRBV7-9	TRBJ1-6	TGTGCCAGCAGCTTAGCCCAGGGCCCTAATTCACCCCTCCACTTT	CASSLAQGPNSPLHF
.	many	13	TRBV7-2	TRBJ2-1	TGTGCCAGCGGGGGGACAATTTACAATGAGCAGTTCTTC	CASGGTIYNEQFF
.	few	12	TRBV5-1	TRBJ2-7	TGCGCCAGCAGCTTGGATGTGGGCGAGCAGTACTTC	CASSLDVGEQYF